The 9 T cell receptor beta chains below were found in one sample sequenced in a study of shared clonotypes between healthy human individuals (TCRdb year 2020). The library was generated by the immunoSEQ multiplex PCR assay. The immuneACCESS repertoire file appears here via TCRdb, limited to in-frame rearrangements. These files lack a portion of the clones; in checked studies, under half of the deficit traces to unresolved V genes, and the cause of the others is not known. The sample table holds some 500,000 clones, of which 95% to 97% were seen once. The ten largest make up 0.05% to 0.08% of the sample. The sequencing sample was made of naive CD4+ T cells sorted from blood. Per the publication, the cell subset or site label means: CD45RA+ positively selected. The receptors here all came from a woman in her twenties or thirties in good health.

The chain joins TRBV7-5 to TRBJ2-3; TRBD2 is taken as the D call from the table, unchecked against the DNA. TRBV7-5 is described as a pseudogene. The CDR3 is 17 amino acids. CDR3 nucleotide sequence: TGTGTCAGAAGCTCCGAGGCGACTAGCGGGCGCACAGATACGCAGTATTTT. It translates to CVRSSEATSGRTDTQYF.

This chain uses TRBV18 with TRBJ1-2; no clear D gene. V gave up 1 base and J gave up 0 bases, with 9 bases separating them. This CDR3 has 15 amino acids. The germline V gene encodes CDR1 KGHSH and CDR2 LQKENI. The CDR3 loop is CASSPRGSTNYGYTF. CDR3 DNA: TGTGCCAGCTCACCACGGGGTAGTACTAACTATGGCTACACCTTC.

The chain recombines TRBV10-3 with TRBJ2-3, with TRBD2 matching 7 bases. The CDR3 is 14 residues long. CDR1 ENHRY and CDR2 SYGVKD come from the germline V gene. Germline trimming cut 6 bases from V and 2 bases from J; bases unmatched to any gene: 5. The CDR3 loop reads CAIRGLGFTDTQYF. The CDR3 DNA is TGTGCCATCAGAGGACTAGGCTTCACAGATACGCAGTATTTT.

The gene calls are TRBV28 and TRBJ2-7, with 10 positions matching TRBD1. This CDR3 is built from 19 residues. The germline gives CDR1 MDHEN, CDR2 SYDVKM. V lost 4 bases, J lost 0 bases, and 15 bases stayed unmatched. CDR3 nucleotide sequence: TGTGCCAGCAGTTCCCCTCCGGGACAGGGGTGGTACACCTCCTACGAGCAGTACTTC. Its protein is CASSSPPGQGWYTSYEQYF.

The chain carries TRBV11-2 and TRBJ1-5; D is ambiguous. Trimming shortened V by 6 bases and J by 0 bases, and 6 bases separated the two germline ends. In germline, CDR1 is SGHAT, CDR2 FQNNGV. The CDR3 consists of 13 residues. CDR3 nucleotide sequence: TGTGCCAGCAGGAAGGGTAGCAATCAGCCCCAGCATTTT. The encoded protein is CASRKGSNQPQHF. Together with reference TRBV11-2 and TRBJ1-5, the CDR3 gives the full variable domain: EAGVAQSPRYKIIEKRQSVAFWCNPISGHATLYWYQQILGQGPKLLIQFQNNGVVDDSQLPKDRFSAERLKGVDSTLKIQPAKLEDSAVYLCASRKGSNQPQHFGDGTRLSIL.

V and J are TRBV20-1 and TRBJ2-5; no reliable D call. V was trimmed by 5 bases and J by 5 bases, leaving 6 bases between them. Germline-derived CDR1 and CDR2 are DFQATT and SNEGSKA (reference sequence). The CDR3 extends over 10 amino acids. The CDR3 sequence is CSAPTETQYF. For the CDR3, the DNA is TGCAGTGCTCCTACGGAGACCCAGTACTTC.

This chain uses TRBV7-3 with TRBJ2-5, with 7 bases fitting TRBD1. This CDR3 comprises 17 residues. V gave up 2 bases and J gave up 4 bases; unmatched junction bases: 13. Germline loops: CDR1 SGHTA, CDR2 FQGTGA. The CDR3: CASSLGIHRGLGETQYF. The DNA for the CDR3 is TGTGCCAGCAGCTTAGGGATACACAGGGGCCTGGGAGAGACCCAGTACTTC.

The chain joins TRBV5-1 to TRBJ1-1; weak D call: TRBD1 (5 bases). Germline assignment: CDR1 SGHRS and CDR2 YFSETQ. The CDR3 totals 19 residues. The germline V and J ends were trimmed by 0 bases and 2 bases, with 23 bases remaining between them. The CDR3 is CASSLGLFGARGHNTEAFF. As DNA, the CDR3 is TGCGCCAGCAGCTTGGGACTCTTCGGAGCGAGGGGCCACAACACTGAAGCTTTCTTT.

This chain uses TRBV6-4 with TRBJ2-3; D possibly corresponds to TRBD1 (5 bases). Trimming took off 9 bases at V and 3 bases at J, with 16 bases between the two ends. The germline gives CDR1 MRHNA, CDR2 SNTAGT. CDR3 size: 14 residues. The CDR3 here is CARFGHLTTDTQYF. For the CDR3, the DNA is TGTGCCAGGTTCGGACACCTAACGACAGATACGCAGTATTTT.